Each of the 26 T cell receptor beta chains below was sequenced from the same sample in a study of T-cell reconstitution after alpha-beta-depleted transplantation in children. Unique molecular identifiers were used in preparing the TCRbeta library. TCRdb redid the calling of the PCR reads with MiXCR, one entry per CDR3 protein. Altogether some 300,000 distinct CDR3 sequences are present, around a tenth being singletons, with the ten largest covering approximately 7%. Sequencing used PBMCs, obtained before TCRalphabeta/CD19-depleted stem cell transplant. These receptors were taken from a boy under two years old with acute myeloid leukemia, due to receive a stem cell transplant.

There are a few counts of this clonotype. This chain links TRBV20-1 with TRBJ1-2; TRBD1 matches at 10 bases. Trimming at V came to 6 bases and at J to 5 bases, leaving 18 bases not matched to a gene. CDR1 and CDR2 from the germline V gene are DFQATT and SNEGSKA (reference sequence). The CDR3 covers 17 residues. The CDR3 reads CSALLFPGQGEGYGYTF. The CDR3 nucleotides read TGCAGTGCCCTTCTCTTCCCTGGACAGGGGGAAGGGTATGGCTACACCTTC.

The rearrangement links TRBV12-3 or TRBV12-4 to TRBJ2-6, with D perhaps matching TRBD2 (5 bases). This CDR3 has 18 residues. CDR3 region: CTISLALGGGGGANVLTF. The CDR3 DNA follows: TGTACCATCAGTTTAGCGCTGGGCGGAGGAGGAGGGGCCAACGTCCTGACTTTC.

This clonotype was observed at least ten times. The V call is TRBV5-5, the J call TRBJ2-7; D not resolved. This CDR3 has 15 residues. V was clipped by 4 bases and J by 4 bases, with 18 bases between them. The germline CDR1 and CDR2 sequences are SGHKS and YYEKEE (reference sequence). The CDR3 reads CASSVEIGFGYEQYF. The CDR3 DNA reads as TGTGCCAGCAGCGTGGAGATCGGGTTCGGGTACGAGCAGTACTTC.

Regarding this clonotype: Being one base from a much bigger clone, this may be a read error. CDR3 sequence: CASSQDGAESPYEQYF. The CDR3 DNA is TGTGCCAGCAGCCAAGATGGCGCCGAATCCCCCTACGAGCAGTACTTC. The chain joins TRBV4-2 to TRBJ2-7, with no clear D. Trimming cost V 0 bases and J 2 bases, with 14 bases left between them. This CDR3 is 16 amino acids long. CDR1 and CDR2 from the germline V gene are LGHNA and YNFKEQ.

This clonotype was found many times. The V gene is TRBV11-2, the J gene TRBJ2-2, with unresolved D. Germline assignment: CDR1 SGHAT and CDR2 FQNNGV. V shed 2 bases and J shed 3 bases, with 7 bases lying between them. The CDR3 runs 14 residues. Written as DNA, the CDR3 is TGTGCCAGCAGCTTACGCCGGGACACCGGGGAGCTGTTTTTT. Translated: CASSLRRDTGELFF.

This clonotype was observed at least ten times. J is TRBJ2-1 and V is TRBV28; D might be TRBD2 (6 bases). CDR3 length: 15 residues. Germline CDR1 reads MDHEN; CDR2 reads SYDVKM. Trimming stripped 5 bases from V and 0 bases from J, with 11 bases between. The CDR3 coding sequence is TGTGCCAGCAGTGCGGGACCTAGCTCCTACAATGAGCAGTTCTTC. Translation: CASSAGPSSYNEQFF.

The table lists this clonotype with many counts. The rearrangement links TRBV5-1 to TRBJ2-1, with 11 bases fitting TRBD1. Germline CDR1 is SGHRS and CDR2 is YFSETQ. This CDR3 is 16 amino acids long. V trimming: 0 bases; J trimming: 7 bases; junction bases outside the gene matches: 6. This chain's CDR3 is CASSLEGQGAWNEQFF. CDR3 bases: TGCGCCAGCAGCTTGGAAGGACAGGGGGCATGGAATGAGCAGTTCTTC.

This clonotype was found many times. The chain is built from TRBV10-3 and TRBJ2-7, with D unclear. The CDR3 extends over 12 amino acids. Looked up from germline, CDR1 is ENHRY and CDR2 is SYGVKD. V gave up 3 bases and J gave up 7 bases, with 10 bases separating them. As DNA, the CDR3 is TGTGCCATCAGTGAAGAGCCTAAGGAGCAGTACTTC. Its protein product is CAISEEPKEQYF.

This clonotype has a handful of counts. V gene TRBV5-1 combines with J gene TRBJ2-7; D is possibly TRBD2 (6 bases). This CDR3 contains 14 residues. The V end lost 2 bases, the J end lost 5 bases, and 14 bases lay between the germline ends. Germline CDR1 reads SGHRS; CDR2 reads YFSETQ. The chain's CDR3 is CASSLGRGPNEQYF. In DNA form, the CDR3 reads TGCGCCAGCAGCTTAGGGCGGGGCCCCAACGAGCAGTACTTC.

Turning to this clonotype: An end of the junction does not agree with germline; a read error may underlie this. The chain combines TRBV5-1 with TRBJ2-1; 9 bases fit TRBD2. This CDR3 has 17 residues. Germline loops: CDR1 SGHRS, CDR2 YFSETQ. CDR3 sequence reads: CVSSLGLGSGGYNEQFF. The CDR3 nucleotides are TGCGTCAGCAGCTTGGGTCTTGGTAGCGGGGGATACAATGAGCAGTTCTTC. Filled out from reference TRBV5-1 and TRBJ2-1, the complete variable domain reads KAGVTQTPRYLIKTRGQQVTLSCSPISGHRSVSWYQQTPGQGLQFLFEYFSETQRNKGNFPGRFSGRQFSNSRSEMNVSTLELGDSALYLCVSSLGLGSGGYNEQFFGPGTRLTVL.

This clonotype was detected many times. The chain is built from TRBV5-6 and TRBJ1-2, with D possibly matching TRBD1 (5 bases). Trimming took off 3 bases at V and 4 bases at J, with 16 bases between the two ends. CDR1 is SGHDT, CDR2 YYEEEE, per germline. The CDR3 contains 15 residues. The CDR3 bases are TGTGCCAGCAGCTCGACCCCAGACAGTCCCTATGGCTACACCTTC. Encoded protein: CASSSTPDSPYGYTF.

This clonotype was seen ten or more times. The genes are TRBV24-1 and TRBJ2-2; possible D gene TRBD1, 8 bases. This CDR3 is 14 amino acids long. Trimming stripped 11 bases from V and 4 bases from J, with 16 bases between. Germline values: CDR1 KGHDR, CDR2 SFDVKD. The CDR3 nucleotides read TGTGCCAGTGGACAGGGAGGGGGCACCGGGGAGCTGTTTTTT. This gives the protein CASGQGGGTGELFF.

The V gene is TRBV7-9, the J gene TRBJ1-6; the match to TRBD1 covers 7 bases. Germline loops: CDR1 SEHNR, CDR2 FQNEAQ (reference sequence). The CDR3 spans 15 residues. J lost 10 bases, V lost 1 base, and 7 bases had no gene match. The CDR3 here is CASSLDVGQQSPLHF. The DNA of the CDR3 is TGTGCCAGCAGCTTAGACGTGGGACAGCAATCACCCCTCCACTTT.

The chain combines TRBV19 with TRBJ1-2, with a weak D call TRBD1 (5 bases). This CDR3 contains 16 residues. V was clipped by 3 bases and J by 3 bases, with 17 bases between them. In germline, CDR1 is LNHDA, CDR2 SQIVND (reference sequence). CDR3 DNA sequence: TGTGCCAGTAGTATGGTAGGAGGGGAAGAAGACTATGGCTACACCTTC. Amino acids: CASSMVGGEEDYGYTF. Full variable domain (outside the CDR3, taken from reference TRBV19 and TRBJ1-2): DGGITQSPKYLFRKEGQNVTLSCEQNLNHDAMYWYRQDPGQGLRLIYYSQIVNDFQKGDIAEGYSVSREKKESFPLTVTSAQKNPTAFYLCASSMVGGEEDYGYTFGSGTRLTVV.

This sequence joins TRBV7-2 and TRBJ2-1, with a possible D match to TRBD1 (6 bases). Trimming took 4 bases from V and 1 from J, leaving 14 bases between them. The germline CDR1 and CDR2 sequences are SGHTA and FQGNSA. This CDR3 is 16 amino acids long. In DNA form, the CDR3 reads TGTGCCAGCAGCTCGAAACAGGGACGGTCCTACAATGAGCAGTTCTTC. Encoded protein: CASSSKQGRSYNEQFF.

This clonotype was recorded many times. The chain is built from TRBV20-1 and TRBJ2-1, with TRBD1 matching 9 bases. Germline CDR1 and CDR2: DFQATT and SNEGSKA (reference sequence). The CDR3 runs to 14 residues. V shed 3 bases and J 6 bases; nucleotides not matched to a gene: 6. CDR3 sequence reads: CSARRDRVINEQFF. CDR3 coding DNA: TGCAGTGCTAGGAGGGACAGGGTTATCAATGAGCAGTTCTTC.

This clonotype was picked up a small number of times. The chain combines TRBV7-6 with TRBJ2-2; 8 nucleotides agree with TRBD1. Germline CDR1 reads SGHVS; CDR2 reads FNYEAQ. V shed 7 bases and J 1 base; nucleotides not matched to a gene: 2. This CDR3 spans 14 amino acids. The CDR3 sequence: CASTDRGNTGELFF. Here the CDR3 DNA reads TGTGCCAGCACCGACAGGGGGAACACCGGGGAGCTGTTTTTT.

This clonotype was found a few times. Relative to the germline gene, one junction end is altered; a read error may explain this. The chain recombines TRBV7-3 with TRBJ2-6; 8 bases agree with TRBD1. This CDR3 region has 17 residues. Germline assignment: CDR1 SGHTA and CDR2 FQGTGA. CDR3 in amino acids: CAISPGQGVSGANVLTF. In DNA form, the CDR3 reads TGTGCCATCAGCCCCGGACAGGGCGTCTCTGGGGCCAACGTCCTGACTTTC.

By frequency in the sample, this clonotype is medium-sized (0.01 to 0.1%). The chain links TRBV29-1 to TRBJ2-5; D uncertain. V gave up 6 bases and J gave up 0 bases, with 8 bases separating them. This CDR3 spans 12 amino acids. Looked up from germline, CDR1 is SQVTM and CDR2 is ANQGSEA. The CDR3 sequence is CSVRSDQETQYF. CDR3 bases: TGCAGCGTCCGCTCTGACCAAGAGACCCAGTACTTC.

In regard to this clonotype: The final CDR3 position lacks the conserved phenylalanine or tryptophan, pointing to a likely read error. The gene calls are TRBV11-2 and TRBJ2-2; TRBD2 agrees at 7 bases. Per germline, CDR1 SGHAT and CDR2 FQNNGV. V lost 1 base to trimming and J lost 4 bases; unmatched junction nucleotides: 3. This CDR3 has 15 amino acids. The CDR3 reads CASSLGGGGTGELFC. The DNA for the CDR3 is TGTGCCAGCAGCTTAGGCGGGGGTGGCACCGGGGAGCTGTTTTGT.

This clonotype was recorded at least ten times. The chain recombines TRBV27 with TRBJ1-5; 7 bases line up with TRBD1. Germline V gives CDR1 MNHEY, CDR2 SMNVEV (reference sequence). Trimming cost V 6 bases and J 1 base; bases outside gene matches: 9. This CDR3 spans 16 amino acids. The CDR3 is CASRRTGALSNQPQHF. CDR3 DNA sequence: TGTGCCAGCAGACGGACAGGCGCCTTAAGCAATCAGCCCCAGCATTTT.

This clonotype was recorded at least ten times. The V call is TRBV7-2, the J call TRBJ2-7; TRBD1 might be the D (5 bases). V lost 8 bases to trimming and J lost 5 bases, with 19 bases between them. The V gene's germline CDR1 is SGHTA and CDR2 FQGNSA. The CDR3 runs 14 residues. This CDR3 is CASVKGVVMNEQYF. DNA of the CDR3: TGTGCCAGCGTGAAAGGGGTAGTCATGAACGAGCAGTACTTC. Supplemented by reference TRBV7-2 and TRBJ2-7, the full variable domain reads GAGVSQSPSNKVTEKGKDVELRCDPISGHTALYWYRQSLGQGLEFLIYFQGNSAPDKSGLPSDRFSAERTGGSVSTLTIQRTQQEDSAVYLCASVKGVVMNEQYFGPGTRLTVT.

This clonotype occurred a few times. V and J are TRBV11-2 and TRBJ2-1; possible D gene TRBD2, 5 bases. V was cut by 5 bases and J by 2 bases, with 13 bases left in between. There are 15 residues in the CDR3. In germline, CDR1 is SGHAT, CDR2 FQNNGV. The CDR3 protein is CASSLSRRTYNEQFF. In nucleotides, the CDR3 is TGTGCCAGCAGCCTATCTAGGAGGACCTACAATGAGCAGTTCTTC.

V usage is TRBV29-1 and J usage is TRBJ1-2; D unresolved. The germline V and J ends were trimmed by 4 bases and 14 bases, with 14 bases remaining between them. The germline V gene encodes CDR1 SQVTM and CDR2 ANQGSEA. The CDR3 runs 10 residues. For the CDR3, the DNA is TGCAGCGTTGGCGGATGGAGTGTGACCTTC. It specifies CSVGGWSVTF.

This clonotype appeared many times. V is TRBV6-2 or TRBV6-3 and J is TRBJ2-7; 8 nucleotides line up with TRBD1. The CDR3 consists of 19 residues. CDR1 and CDR2 from the germline V gene are MNHEY and SVGEGT. V shed 0 bases, J shed 0 bases, and the junction held 13 bases outside the gene matches. DNA of the CDR3: TGTGCCAGCAGTTACTCGAAGCCTCCACAAGGACAGGGCTCCTACGAGCAGTACTTC. Residues: CASSYSKPPQGQGSYEQYF.

This clonotype was recorded at least ten times. The chain joins TRBV5-1 to TRBJ2-1; TRBD2 matches at 12 bases. Trimming at V came to 1 base and at J to 16 bases, leaving 15 bases not matched to a gene. There are 16 residues in the CDR3. From germline, CDR1 is SGHRS and CDR2 YFSETQ. The CDR3 bases are TGCGCCAGCAGCTTGACAACAGGGCTAGCGGGGGGGCCCCTCTTCTTC. Amino acids: CASSLTTGLAGGPLFF.